Listed below are T cell receptor beta chains from one sample, sequenced in a study of T cell responses to AZD1222 COVID-19 vaccine. Repertoires were generated with immunoSEQ multiplex PCR, while TCRdb's copy carries only in-frame clones and drops some. The sample records around 120,000 clones, more than 75% being singletons. The material sequenced was peripheral blood, taken on day 0 of AZD1222 vaccination. The receptors shown here come from an adult in good health. Each CDR3 is given without its conserved first and last residue.

>TRBV19|TRBJ2-7
ASSIRLGAHEQY
>TRBV29-1|TRBJ1-5
SFGHEGQPQH
>TRBV5-8|TRBJ1-1
ASSRSGRRVNTEAF
>TRBV30|TRBJ1-1
AWSWGSPEAF
>TRBV5-1|TRBJ1-2
ASSWGQGYGYT
>TRBV6-5|TRBJ1-2
ASSYGKGYT
>TRBV6-2/TRBV6-3|TRBJ1-5
ASSGPVSNQPQH
>TRBV7-9|TRBJ2-1
ASSLAIGVYNEQF
>TRBV6-2/TRBV6-3|TRBJ2-1
ASSYGGSGRATEQF
>TRBV11-2|TRBJ2-7
ASSYTRGGKLPYEQY
>TRBV4-1|TRBJ2-1
ASSQFTSGGANEQF
>TRBV3-1/TRBV3-2|TRBJ1-3
ASSLHKDSGNTIY
>TRBV5-1|TRBJ2-2
ASSLGTPNTGELF
>TRBV29-1|TRBJ2-3
SVPWRQGANTDTQY
>TRBV12-3/TRBV12-4|TRBJ1-2
ASSLRANGYT
>TRBV6-5|TRBJ1-3
ASSAFGNTIY
>TRBV18|TRBJ1-3
ASSPQGLEGNTIY
>TRBV5-1|TRBJ1-2
ASGPEGASYGYT
>TRBV6-6|TRBJ1-5
ASTPQERAANQPQH
>TRBV7-9|TRBJ2-7
ASSLALEEYYEQY
>TRBV7-9|TRBJ2-7
ASSFRSGASYEQY
>TRBV3-1/TRBV3-2|TRBJ2-2
ASSQSRLVGELF
>TRBV9|TRBJ2-1
ASSLAGWGDEQF
>TRBV5-1|TRBJ2-7
ASSLGGQGEQY
>TRBV7-2|TRBJ1-1
ASSLAPGQGNTEAF
>TRBV10-1|TRBJ2-3
ASSESSDTDTQY
>TRBV28|TRBJ1-2
ASSSPDRRTSYT
>TRBV5-1|TRBJ2-1
ASSLVTGTGEQF
>TRBV27|TRBJ1-1
ASSLQPGQITEAF
>TRBV6-4|TRBJ2-2
ASSVRDTGELF
>TRBV13|TRBJ1-2
ASSLYGTGNYGYT
>TRBV18|TRBJ2-7
ASSLTGLSYEQY
>TRBV28|TRBJ1-1
ASSAGQGGPEAF
>TRBV6-5|TRBJ1-2
ASSRLQGGNGYT
>TRBV27|TRBJ2-7
ASSRGLARTYEQY
>TRBV5-6|TRBJ2-5
ASSLRGPAGTQY
>TRBV2|TRBJ2-7
ASSPSTGPYEQY
>TRBV6-5|TRBJ1-2
ASSYSPGVSGYT
>TRBV3-1/TRBV3-2|TRBJ2-1
ASSQGGLAGAYNEQF
>TRBV3-1/TRBV3-2|TRBJ2-3
ASMGTSGPTSTDTQY